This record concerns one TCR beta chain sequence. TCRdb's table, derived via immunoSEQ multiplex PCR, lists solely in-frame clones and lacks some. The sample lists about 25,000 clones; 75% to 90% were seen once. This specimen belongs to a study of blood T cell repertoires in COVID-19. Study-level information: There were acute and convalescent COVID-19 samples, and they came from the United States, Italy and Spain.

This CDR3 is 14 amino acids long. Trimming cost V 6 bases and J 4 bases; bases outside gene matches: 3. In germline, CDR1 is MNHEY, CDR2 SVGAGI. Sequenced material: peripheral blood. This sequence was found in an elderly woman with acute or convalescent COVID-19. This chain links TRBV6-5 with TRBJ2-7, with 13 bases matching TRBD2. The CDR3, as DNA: TGTGCCAGCAGCCGGACTAGCGGGAGTTACGAGCAGTACTTC. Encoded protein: CASSRTSGSYEQYF.